This note documents a single T cell receptor (beta chain) sequence. The antigen is undetermined. Assay used: immunoSEQ multiplex PCR; TCRdb lists only in-frame clones, some missing. Among 25,000 to 35,000 clones, about 78% were seen once, and the ten largest hold roughly 8%. The CDR3 loop spans 13 amino acids. V shed 5 bases, J shed 4 bases, and the junction held 3 bases outside the gene matches. Germline loops: CDR1 SGHAT, CDR2 FQNNGV. This specimen belongs to a study of radiotherapy plus CTLA-4 blockade in lung cancer. CTLA-4 blockade using ipilimumab, together with focal radiation, was received by patients with chemo-refractory metastatic non-small-cell lung cancer. Findings of the study overall: Blood saw expansion of tumor-derived TCR clones after radiotherapy plus ipilimumab. Increased serum interferon-beta after radiation also reportedly predicted response strongly.

The material sequenced was peripheral blood, taken from a patient treated with radiotherapy plus ipilimumab. The source of this sequence is a human donor with non-small cell lung cancer who had stable disease on radiotherapy plus ipilimumab. This sequence joins TRBV11-2 and TRBJ1-1; 8 bases agree with TRBD1. The CDR3 nucleotides read TGTGCCAGCAGCATGGGACAGGCCACTGAAGCTTTCTTT. Residues: CASSMGQATEAFF.